This T cell receptor beta chain was sequenced in a study of cytomegalovirus exposure and HLA in healthy donors. Whole-study context: A prior study identified some 100 million unique TCR beta sequences from roughly 170 million T cells. Study-wide points: In an earlier analysis, in some 600 donors, most V segments appeared productive either ~90% or ~30% of the time.

This CDR3 is 11 amino acids long. CDR1 and CDR2 (germline): LNHDA, SQIVND (reference sequence). Trimming removed 6 bases at V and 6 bases at J, with 8 bases between. 13 Jbeta primers and 60 Vbeta primers were used for the PCR. TCRdb keeps only in-frame clones here, not all; method: immunoSEQ multiplex PCR. The top ten clones hold 1.7% of a sample with around 150,000 clones, 75% to 80% of them seen once. A word on this clone: Its antigen is unidentified. Other nucleotide sequences in the sample specify the same CDR3.

The V call is TRBV19, the J call TRBJ1-2, with D possibly being TRBD1 (6 bases). The specimen was PBMCs. The TCR was taken from a woman aged 25 to 45 in good health and CMV-seronegative. The CDR3 sequence: CASRQGDGYTF. CDR3 bases: TGTGCCAGTAGACAGGGCGATGGCTACACCTTC.